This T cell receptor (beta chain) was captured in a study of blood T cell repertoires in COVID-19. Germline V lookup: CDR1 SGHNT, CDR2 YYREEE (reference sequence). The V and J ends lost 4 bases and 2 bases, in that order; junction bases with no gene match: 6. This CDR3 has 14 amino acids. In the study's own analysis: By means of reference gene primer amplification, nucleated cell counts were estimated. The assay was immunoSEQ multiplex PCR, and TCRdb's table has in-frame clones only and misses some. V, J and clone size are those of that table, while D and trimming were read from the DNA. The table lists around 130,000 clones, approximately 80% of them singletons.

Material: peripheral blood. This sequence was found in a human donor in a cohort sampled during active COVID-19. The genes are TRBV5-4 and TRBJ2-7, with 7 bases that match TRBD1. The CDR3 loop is CASSEGTATYEQYF. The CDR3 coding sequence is TGTGCCAGCAGCGAAGGGACAGCCACCTACGAGCAGTACTTC. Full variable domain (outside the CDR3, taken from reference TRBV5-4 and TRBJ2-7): ETGVTQSPTHLIKTRGQQVTLRCSSQSGHNTVSWYQQALGQGPQFIFQYYREEENGRGNFPPRFSGLQFPNYSSELNVNALELDDSALYLCASSEGTATYEQYFGPGTRLTVT.